These 22 T cell receptor beta chains were all obtained from the same sample, sequenced in a study of neoadjuvant anti-PD-1 for oral cavity cancer. The sample's time point: after neoadjuvant nivolumab, at surgical resection. The data were produced by immunoSEQ multiplex PCR, yet TCRdb's version contains in-frame clones alone and is incomplete. The table has some 14,000 clones, less than 75% seen once. The source was PBMCs, collected after nivolumab (anti-PD-1) treatment. These receptors came from a person aged 40-85 years with oral cavity squamous cell carcinoma.

The J gene is TRBJ1-6, the V gene TRBV6-4, with unresolved D. V lost 4 bases to trimming and J lost 5 bases, with 12 bases between them. Germline CDR1 and CDR2: MRHNA and SNTAGT. CDR3 size: 15 residues. The CDR3 DNA reads TGTGCCAGCAGTGGGGAGGAATTTAATAATTCACCCCTCCACTTT. Translated, it gives CASSGEEFNNSPLHF.

The chain links TRBV30 to TRBJ1-1, with D unclear. V lost 4 bases and J 5 bases, leaving 14 bases between the germline ends. The CDR3 covers 13 residues. The germline gives CDR1 GTSNPN, CDR2 SVGIG (reference sequence). CDR3 sequence reads: CAWISGFGTEAFF. The CDR3 DNA reads TGTGCCTGGATATCAGGATTCGGAACTGAAGCTTTCTTT.

The gene calls are TRBV7-9 and TRBJ2-5; no firm D call. The CDR3 loop spans 12 amino acids. The V end lost 5 bases, the J end lost 2 bases, and 6 bases lay between the germline ends. Germline lookup yields CDR1 SEHNR and CDR2 FQNEAQ (reference sequence). CDR3 coding DNA: TGTGCCAGCAGCAGGGAACAAGAGACCCAGTACTTC. Translating gives CASSREQETQYF. The full variable domain, in which reference TRBV7-9 and TRBJ2-5 provide the parts outside the CDR3, is DTGVSQNPRHKITKRGQNVTFRCDPISEHNRLYWYRQTLGQGPEFLTYFQNEAQLEKSRLLSDRFSAERPKGSFSTLEIQRTEQGDSAMYLCASSREQETQYFGPGTRLLVL.

The rearrangement uses TRBV5-6 and TRBJ1-4; possible D gene TRBD1, 5 bases. The V end was cut by 1 base, the J end by 8 bases, with 12 bases between. Per the germline V gene, CDR1 is SGHDT and CDR2 is YYEEEE. The CDR3 contains 14 residues. CDR3 in amino acids: CASSLWGVEEKLFF. The CDR3 DNA sequence: TGTGCCAGCAGCTTGTGGGGCGTGGAAGAAAAACTGTTTTTT. Supplemented by reference TRBV5-6 and TRBJ1-4, the full variable domain reads DAGVTQSPTHLIKTRGQQVTLRCSPKSGHDTVSWYQQALGQGPQFIFQYYEEEERQRGNFPDRFSGHQFPNYSSELNVNALLLGDSALYLCASSLWGVEEKLFFGSGTQLSVL.

The chain is built from TRBV4-1 and TRBJ1-2; the D is unclear. Trimming removed 1 base from V and 6 bases from J, with 9 bases in between. The germline gives CDR1 MGHRA, CDR2 YSYEKL. This CDR3 is built from 13 residues. The CDR3 DNA reads as TGCGCCAGCAGCCAAGTACCGGGCGATGGCTACACCTTC. It codes for CASSQVPGDGYTF.

This clone was detected only once. J is TRBJ1-5 and V is TRBV11-2; D might be TRBD1 (6 bases). Germline V CDR1 and CDR2: SGHAT, FQNNGV. The CDR3 sequence is 16 residues long. The V end lost 1 base, the J end lost 5 bases, and 15 bases lay between the germline ends. The CDR3 here is CASSLGVGRGHQPQHF. As DNA, the CDR3 is TGTGCCAGCAGCTTAGGGGTAGGCAGGGGCCATCAGCCCCAGCATTTT.

The gene calls are TRBV6-1 and TRBJ1-1, with a possible D match to TRBD1 (5 bases). V lost 2 bases, J lost 7 bases, and 11 bases lay in between. Looked up from germline, CDR1 is MNHNS and CDR2 is SASEGT. This CDR3 comprises 13 residues. The CDR3: CASSELGRIEAFF. The CDR3 nucleotides read TGTGCCAGCAGTGAACTGGGACGGATTGAAGCTTTCTTT.

This clone came up a few times. This chain links TRBV19 with TRBJ2-4, with D perhaps assigned TRBD1 or TRBD2 (5 bases each). Germline lookup yields CDR1 LNHDA and CDR2 SQIVND (reference sequence). Trimming left V 3 bases short and J 1 base short, with 13 bases between. The CDR3 contains 16 residues. CDR3 residues: CASSIVVWGAKNIQYF. Written as DNA, the CDR3 is TGTGCCAGTAGTATTGTGGTTTGGGGGGCCAAAAACATTCAGTACTTC.

CDR3 nucleotides: TGTGCCAGCAGCTTAGAGGGCGGATACGAGCAGTACTTC. Its translation: CASSLEGGYEQYF. The gene calls are TRBV5-5 and TRBJ2-7; possibly TRBD2 for D (5 bases). Trimming took off 2 bases at V and 4 bases at J, with 10 bases between the two ends. Per the germline V gene, CDR1 is SGHKS and CDR2 is YYEKEE (reference sequence). The CDR3 runs to 13 residues.

The rearrangement links TRBV2 to TRBJ2-3; 7 nucleotides match TRBD2. The CDR3 is made up of 13 amino acids. The V gene end was trimmed by 6 bases and the J gene end by 0 bases; junction bases not matched to a gene: 0. Germline V gives CDR1 SNHLY, CDR2 FYNNEI. CDR3 sequence (DNA): TGTGCCAGCAGGGGACTAAGCACAGATACGCAGTATTTT. It specifies CASRGLSTDTQYF.

J is TRBJ1-1 and V is TRBV5-1; unclear D gene. The CDR3 has 13 amino acids. Germline CDR1 SGHRS, CDR2 YFSETQ. The V end lost 6 bases, the J end lost 7 bases, and 16 bases lay between the germline ends. The CDR3 spells CASTEGRNLEAFF. DNA for the CDR3: TGCGCCAGCACCGAGGGCCGGAACCTTGAAGCTTTCTTT.

The chain is built from TRBV28 and TRBJ1-1; unclear D gene. The germline V gene has CDR1 MDHEN and CDR2 SYDVKM. This CDR3 is 14 amino acids long. V was clipped by 6 bases and J by 0 bases, with 11 bases between them. The DNA of the CDR3 is TGTGCCAGCAGCGGAAGACGGTTGAACACTGAAGCTTTCTTT. Protein: CASSGRRLNTEAFF. Together with reference TRBV28 and TRBJ1-1, the CDR3 gives the full variable domain: DVKVTQSSRYLVKRTGEKVFLECVQDMDHENMFWYRQDPGLGLRLIYFSYDVKMKEKGDIPEGYSVSREKKERFSLILESASTNQTSMYLCASSGRRLNTEAFFGQGTRLTVV.

This chain uses TRBV13 with TRBJ1-2, with D possibly matching TRBD1 (6 bases). The CDR3 is 14 residues long. Germline CDR1 reads PRHDT; CDR2 reads FYEKMQ (reference sequence). V was trimmed by 0 bases and J by 4 bases, leaving 9 bases between them. The CDR3 nucleotides read TGTGCCAGCAGCTTAGGGACAGGTTCCTATGGCTACACCTTC. Translated, it gives CASSLGTGSYGYTF.

This chain connects TRBV21-1 to TRBJ1-2; the table gives TRBD1 as D, unverified against the DNA. TRBV21-1 is labeled a pseudogene. The CDR3 spans 17 residues. The CDR3 DNA reads TGTGCCAGCAGCAACCCGTCGGGACAGGGACCTTCCGATTGCTACACCTTC. It translates to CASSNPSGQGPSDCYTF.

The chain carries TRBV30 and TRBJ2-3; no reliable D call. Trimming cost V 3 bases and J 4 bases, with 8 bases left between them. Germline V gene sequence: CDR1 GTSNPN, CDR2 SVGIG (reference sequence). The length of the CDR3 is 12 residues. The CDR3 DNA reads as TGTGCCTGGAGCGCCCGACCAGATACGCAGTATTTT. As protein: CAWSARPDTQYF.

V gene TRBV5-6 combines with J gene TRBJ1-5; 9 bases line up with TRBD1. Losses at the gene ends were 0 bases for V and 5 bases for J; bases not matched to a gene: 0. CDR3 length: 14 amino acids. Germline V CDR1 and CDR2: SGHDT, YYEEEE. This CDR3 is CASSLGTGDQPQHF. As DNA, the CDR3 is TGTGCCAGCAGCTTGGGGACAGGGGATCAGCCCCAGCATTTT.

J is TRBJ1-3 and V is TRBV4-1; no definite D call. Between the trimmed V and J ends, which lost 1 base and 0 bases, there was a span of 7 bases. CDR1 and CDR2 (germline): MGHRA, YSYEKL. The CDR3 spans 15 residues. CDR3 amino acids: CASSQVSVSGNTIYF. The DNA of the CDR3 is TGCGCCAGCAGCCAAGTGTCCGTCTCTGGAAACACCATATATTTT.

The V and J genes are TRBV28 and TRBJ2-2; possible D gene TRBD2, 6 bases. Germline V lookup: CDR1 MDHEN, CDR2 SYDVKM. The CDR3 length is 15 residues. Trimming took off 6 bases at V and 6 bases at J, with 17 bases between the two ends. This CDR3 reads CASSQSSGAAGELFF. CDR3 DNA sequence: TGTGCCAGCAGCCAGAGTAGCGGCGCGGCCGGGGAGCTGTTTTTT.

This chain uses TRBV4-2 with TRBJ1-1; 8 bases agree with TRBD1. V trimming: 5 bases; J trimming: 12 bases; junction bases outside the gene matches: 20. The CDR3 spans 16 residues. Germline V gives CDR1 LGHNA, CDR2 YNFKEQ. DNA for the CDR3: TGTGCCAGCAGCGAAGCAACCTTGGACAGGGATCCCAAGTCTTTCTTT. Translated, it gives CASSEATLDRDPKSFF.

The rearrangement links TRBV4-2 to TRBJ1-4, with 7 nucleotides matching TRBD1. The CDR3 is 14 residues long. V lost 2 bases, J lost 8 bases, and 5 bases stayed unmatched. Germline V gene sequence: CDR1 LGHNA, CDR2 YNFKEQ. The CDR3 nucleotides are TGTGCCAGCAGCCAACTGCGGACAGGAGAAAAACTGTTTTTT. Translating it yields CASSQLRTGEKLFF.

The V call is TRBV7-6, the J call TRBJ2-2, with D perhaps being TRBD1 or TRBD2 (5 bases each). CDR1 is SGHVS and CDR2 is FNYEAQ in the germline V gene. This CDR3 has 14 residues. Trimming left V 8 bases short and J 5 bases short, with 15 bases between. The CDR3: CASRRGVGTGELFF. CDR3 sequence (DNA): TGTGCCAGCCGTCGAGGGGTTGGGACCGGGGAGCTGTTTTTT.

V usage is TRBV19 and J usage is TRBJ1-1; D uncertain. V dropped 8 bases and J dropped 3 bases, with 16 bases sitting between them. This CDR3 has 14 residues. Germline V CDR1 and CDR2: LNHDA, SQIVND (reference sequence). This chain's CDR3 is CASSHTWVDTEAFF. CDR3 DNA sequence: TGTGCCAGTTCACATACCTGGGTGGACACTGAAGCTTTCTTT.